This record looks at one T cell receptor beta chain sequence and its context. What it binds is unknown. The data belong to a study of cytomegalovirus exposure and HLA in healthy donors. General study findings and limits: A classifier reportedly called cytomegalovirus status with high sensitivity and specificity.

A multiplex PCR was run with 60 Vbeta primers and 13 Jbeta primers. Generated by immunoSEQ multiplex PCR, the TCRdb table keeps only in-frame clones and is missing some. Of around 90,000 clones detected, over 75% appear once; the ten largest clones hold around 7%. This CDR3 is built from 17 residues. Losses at the gene ends were 1 base for V and 1 base for J; bases not matched to a gene: 5. The germline V gene has CDR1 SGHRS and CDR2 YFSETQ. This TCR was recovered from a man aged 25 to 40 in good health and CMV-seronegative. The specimen was PBMCs. The V and J genes are TRBV5-1 and TRBJ2-6; 7 bases align to TRBD1. The CDR3: CASSLRQGDSGANVLTF. CDR3 nucleotide sequence: TGCGCCAGCAGCTTGCGACAGGGAGATTCTGGGGCCAACGTCCTGACTTTC.